One T cell receptor (beta chain) is described in this entry. In the original analysis: By means of reference gene primer amplification, nucleated cell counts were estimated. Method: immunoSEQ multiplex PCR; TCRdb's copy keeps in-frame clones and lacks some. The V and J calls and clone size come from that table; D and trimming were worked out from the DNA. In the table there are about 360,000 clones, over 70% of which are singletons. The data derive from a study of blood T cell repertoires in COVID-19. The J segment lost 5 bases and the V segment lost 5 bases, leaving 5 bases of the junction unmatched. The CDR3 runs 14 residues. Germline CDR1 and CDR2: MNHEY and SMNVEV (reference sequence).

Sequenced sample: peripheral blood. The chain employs TRBV27 and TRBJ1-5; 8 bases are shared with TRBD1. This clonotype was sampled from a man between 25 and 39 years old with active or convalescent COVID-19. The CDR3 protein is CASSPTGGDQPQHF. The CDR3 coding sequence is TGTGCCAGCAGTCCCACAGGGGGGGATCAGCCCCAGCATTTT.